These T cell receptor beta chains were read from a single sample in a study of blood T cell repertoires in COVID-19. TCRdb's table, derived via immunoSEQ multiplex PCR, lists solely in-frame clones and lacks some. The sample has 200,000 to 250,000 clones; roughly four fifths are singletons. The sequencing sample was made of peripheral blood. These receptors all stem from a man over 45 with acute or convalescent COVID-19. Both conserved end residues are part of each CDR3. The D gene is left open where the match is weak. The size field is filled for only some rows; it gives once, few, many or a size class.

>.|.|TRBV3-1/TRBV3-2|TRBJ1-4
TGTGCCAGCAGCCTAAGGGGTGGCAGACCTAATGAAAAACTGTTTTTT
CASSLRGGRPNEKLFF
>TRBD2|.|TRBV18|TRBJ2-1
TGTGCCAGCTCACCACAGGGAGCGGGGGGTAACAATGAGCAGTTCTTC
CASSPQGAGGNNEQFF
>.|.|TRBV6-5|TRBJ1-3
TGTGCCAGCAGTTACTCGGCAGCCGCGGGAGGAAACACCATATATTTT
CASSYSAAAGGNTIYF
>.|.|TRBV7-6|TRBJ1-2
TGTGCCAGCAGCTTAGACAGCTATGGCTACACCTTC
CASSLDSYGYTF
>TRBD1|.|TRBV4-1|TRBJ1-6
TGCGCCAGCAGCCTTGGCCCGCCCGGGACAGGGGCGAATTCACCCCTCCACTTT
CASSLGPPGTGANSPLHF
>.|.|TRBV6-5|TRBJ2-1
TGTGCCAGCAGTTACTTGGCAGGCCCCACCAATGAGCAGTTCTTC
CASSYLAGPTNEQFF
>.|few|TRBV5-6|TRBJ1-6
TGTGCCAGCAGCTTGGGGGGCAGGAGCCCCTTGATCCACTTT
CASSLGGRSPLIHF
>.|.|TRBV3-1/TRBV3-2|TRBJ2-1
TGTGCCAGCAGCCAAGAGTCCCCCGAGGGCAATGAGCAGTTCTTC
CASSQESPEGNEQFF
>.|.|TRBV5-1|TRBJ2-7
TGCGCCAGCAGCTTGGTTGCAGGTACAGGTTCCTACGAGCAGTACTTC
CASSLVAGTGSYEQYF
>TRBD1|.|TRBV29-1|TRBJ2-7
TGCAGCGTTCAAAACATCCGGGACAGGGGGCGTCTAGGAGAGCAGTACTTC
CSVQNIRDRGRLGEQYF
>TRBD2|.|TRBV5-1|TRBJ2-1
TGCGCCAGCAGCACACTAGCGGGAGAGTTCAATGAGCAGTTCTTC
CASSTLAGEFNEQFF
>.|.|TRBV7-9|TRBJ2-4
TGTGCCAGCAGCAGGCCAGGGGGGCTAGCCAAAAACATTCAGTACTTC
CASSRPGGLAKNIQYF
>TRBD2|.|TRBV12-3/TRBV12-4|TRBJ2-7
TGTGCAGTCTCGGGACTAGTAACCTACGAGCAGTACTTC
CAVSGLVTYEQYF
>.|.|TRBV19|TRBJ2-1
TGTGCCAGTAGTCCTCTAAAGCTAGCTAACAATGAGCAGTTCTTC
CASSPLKLANNEQFF
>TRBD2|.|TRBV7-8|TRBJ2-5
TGTGCCAGCAGCTTGGGGAGCGGGGGGTTCCAAGAGACCCAGTACTTC
CASSLGSGGFQETQYF
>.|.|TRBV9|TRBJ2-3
TGTGCCAGCAGACGGGACTTGGTCGGCACAGATACGCAGTATTTT
CASRRDLVGTDTQYF
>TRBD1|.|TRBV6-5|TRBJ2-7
TGTGCCAGCAGTTACCGCGGACAGGGGGCGAACGAGCAGTACTTC
CASSYRGQGANEQYF
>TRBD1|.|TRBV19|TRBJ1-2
TGTGCCAGTAGAGCCGACAGGGGTCCCCATGGCTACACCTTC
CASRADRGPHGYTF
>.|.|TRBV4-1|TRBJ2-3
TGCGCCAGCAGCCAACTTCTGGCGGGACCCCATACGCAGTATTTT
CASSQLLAGPHTQYF
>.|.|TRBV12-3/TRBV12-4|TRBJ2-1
TGTGCCAGCAGTTTGGCATTCAATGAGCAGTTCTTC
CASSLAFNEQFF
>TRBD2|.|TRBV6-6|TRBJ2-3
TGTGCCAGCAGCCTCCCCCTAGCGGGCGGAGCAGATACGCAGTATTTT
CASSLPLAGGADTQYF
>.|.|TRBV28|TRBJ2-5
TGTGCCAGCAGTTTCAAGCGGGTTCAAGAGACCCAGTACTTC
CASSFKRVQETQYF
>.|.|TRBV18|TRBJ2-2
TGTGCCAGCTCACCCCCAACAACCGGGGAGCTGTTTTTT
CASSPPTTGELFF
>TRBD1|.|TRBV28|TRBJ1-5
TGTGCCAGCAGTTTGACCGGGACAGGGGCCGGTCAGCCCCAGCATTTT
CASSLTGTGAGQPQHF
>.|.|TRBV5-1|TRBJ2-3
TGCGCCAGCAGCTTGGGAGGAAAGGATGGCACAGATACGCAGTATTTT
CASSLGGKDGTDTQYF
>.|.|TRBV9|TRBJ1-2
TGTGCCAGCAGCGTAGGCGGCAGTGATGGCTACACCTTC
CASSVGGSDGYTF
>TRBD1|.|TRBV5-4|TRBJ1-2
TGTGCCAGCAGCGGGGGGGACAGGGTGAATGGCTACACCTTC
CASSGGDRVNGYTF
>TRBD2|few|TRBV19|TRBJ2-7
TGTGCCAGTAGTGCAGCGGGGGGTATATGGTACGAGCAGTACTTC
CASSAAGGIWYEQYF
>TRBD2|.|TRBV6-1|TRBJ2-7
TGTGCCAGCAGTGGATCCTTCGGGCGCGGGAGCTACGAGCAGTACTTC
CASSGSFGRGSYEQYF
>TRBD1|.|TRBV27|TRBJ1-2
TGTGCCAGCAGCCGCCAGCCAGGGGGCGCTTATGGCTACACCTTC
CASSRQPGGAYGYTF
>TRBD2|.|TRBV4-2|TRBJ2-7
TGTGCCAGCAGCCAGGGGACTAGCGGGAGTTTTTCCTACGAGCAGTACTTC
CASSQGTSGSFSYEQYF
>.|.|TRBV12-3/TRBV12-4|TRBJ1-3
TGTGCCAGCAGGATACAGGGATACACCATATATTTT
CASRIQGYTIYF
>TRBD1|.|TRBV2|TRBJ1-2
TGTGCCAGCAGTCTGACAGGGGATGGCTACACCTTC
CASSLTGDGYTF
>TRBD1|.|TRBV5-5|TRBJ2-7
TGTGCCAGCAGCTTGGGACAGGGGGCTGACTACGAGCAGTACTTC
CASSLGQGADYEQYF
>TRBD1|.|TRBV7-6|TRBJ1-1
TGTGCCAGCAGCTCTCGGACAGGAGTTACTGAAGCTTTCTTT
CASSSRTGVTEAFF
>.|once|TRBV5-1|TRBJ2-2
TGCGCCAGCAGCTTCTTTAGACAGAGTAACACCGGGGAGCTGTTTTTT
CASSFFRQSNTGELFF
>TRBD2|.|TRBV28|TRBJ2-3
TGTGCCAGCACGGAGACTAGCGGGAGTATGGATACGCAGTATTTT
CASTETSGSMDTQYF
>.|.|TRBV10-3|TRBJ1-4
TGTGCCATCAGATCCAACGACCAGCGGGATAATGAAAAACTGTTTTTT
CAIRSNDQRDNEKLFF
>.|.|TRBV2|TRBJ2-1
TGTGCCAGCAGTTTACGGGAGTACGATGAGCAGTTCTTC
CASSLREYDEQFF
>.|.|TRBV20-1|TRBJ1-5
TGCAGTGCTAGTAGGAAGGCAGGGGATCAGCCCCAGCATTTT
CSASRKAGDQPQHF
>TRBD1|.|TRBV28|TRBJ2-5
TGTGCCAGCAGTCCAGACTCCGGGACAGGGGGTGGAGAGACCCAGTACTTC
CASSPDSGTGGGETQYF
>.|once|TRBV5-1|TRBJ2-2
TGCGCCAGCAGCTTGGGGCATTTCACCGGGGAGCTGTTTTTT
CASSLGHFTGELFF
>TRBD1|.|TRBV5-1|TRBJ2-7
TGCGCCAGCAGCAATTCATGGGGACAGGGCTACGAGCAGTACTTC
CASSNSWGQGYEQYF
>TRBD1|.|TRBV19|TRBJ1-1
TGTGCCAGTAGTCGGGACAGGGACATGAACACTGAAGCTTTCTTT
CASSRDRDMNTEAFF
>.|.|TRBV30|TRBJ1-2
TGTGCCTGGAGACTCGGGGAGAACACCTATGGCTACACCTTC
CAWRLGENTYGYTF
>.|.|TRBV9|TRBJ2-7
TGTGCCAGCAGCTCTACAGGGACCCCCTACGAGCAGTACTTC
CASSSTGTPYEQYF
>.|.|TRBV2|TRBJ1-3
TGTGCCAGCAGTTCGACGAGAGCAGGGCTTGGAAACACCATATATTTT
CASSSTRAGLGNTIYF